This T cell receptor beta chain was retrieved from a study of blood T cells in healthy people across ages. Overall study: Every two T cells gave about one barcoded beta molecule via template switching. Whole-study findings and limits: Higher diversity, along with more naive CD4+ cells, distinguished long-lived donors from aged donors.

As regards this clonotype: Antigen unknown.

A sample-barcoded 5' primer and a J-beta primer mix were used in a second PCR of roughly 6 to 11 cycles. TCRdb reprocessed the 5' RACE reads with MiXCR, giving one entry per CDR3 protein. The sample holds around 1.1 million distinct CDR3 sequences; 35% to 45% are singletons and the top ten take roughly 14%. V shed 6 bases, J shed 3 bases, and the junction held 11 bases outside the gene matches. Germline V gene lookup returns CDR1 MNHEY and CDR2 SVGEGT. This CDR3 is 17 amino acids long. Source material: blood. This clonotype was obtained from a man in his late teens or twenties in good health. V usage is TRBV6-2 or TRBV6-3 and J usage is TRBJ2-2, with 9 bases that match TRBD1. CDR3 nucleotide sequence: TGTGCCAGCAGCCCGCCGGGACAGGGATCGGACACCGGGGAGCTGTTTTTT. Protein: CASSPPGQGSDTGELFF.